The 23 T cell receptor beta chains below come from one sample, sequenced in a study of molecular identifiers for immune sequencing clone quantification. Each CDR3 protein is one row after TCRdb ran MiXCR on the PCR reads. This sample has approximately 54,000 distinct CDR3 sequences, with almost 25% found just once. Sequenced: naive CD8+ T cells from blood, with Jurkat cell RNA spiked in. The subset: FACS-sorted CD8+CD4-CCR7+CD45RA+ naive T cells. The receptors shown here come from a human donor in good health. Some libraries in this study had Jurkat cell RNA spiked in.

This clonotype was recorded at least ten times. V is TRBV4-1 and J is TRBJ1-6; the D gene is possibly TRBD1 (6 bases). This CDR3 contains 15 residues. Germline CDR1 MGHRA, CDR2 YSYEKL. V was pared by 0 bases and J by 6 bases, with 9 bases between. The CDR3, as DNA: TGCGCCAGCAGCCAAGATTCAGGGGCTAATTCACCCCTCCACTTT. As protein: CASSQDSGANSPLHF.

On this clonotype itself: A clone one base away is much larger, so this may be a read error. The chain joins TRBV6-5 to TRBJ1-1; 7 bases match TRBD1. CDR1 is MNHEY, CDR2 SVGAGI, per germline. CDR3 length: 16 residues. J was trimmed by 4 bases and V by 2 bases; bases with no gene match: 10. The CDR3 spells CASSYIWDSGPTEAFF. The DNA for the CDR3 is TGTGCCAGCAGTTACATTTGGGACAGCGGGCCCACTGAAGCTTTCTTT.

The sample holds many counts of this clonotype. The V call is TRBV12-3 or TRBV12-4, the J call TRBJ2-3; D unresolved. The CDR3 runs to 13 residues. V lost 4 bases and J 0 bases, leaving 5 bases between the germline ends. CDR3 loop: CASSSLSTDTQYF. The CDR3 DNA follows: TGTGCCAGCAGTTCCTTGAGCACAGATACGCAGTATTTT.

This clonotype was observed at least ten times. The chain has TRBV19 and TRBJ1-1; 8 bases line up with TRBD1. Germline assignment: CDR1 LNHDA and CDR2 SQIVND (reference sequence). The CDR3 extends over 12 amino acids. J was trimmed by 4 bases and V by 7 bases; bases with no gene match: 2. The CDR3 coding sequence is TGTGCCAGTATCCAGGGGGCCACTGAAGCTTTCTTT. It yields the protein CASIQGATEAFF.

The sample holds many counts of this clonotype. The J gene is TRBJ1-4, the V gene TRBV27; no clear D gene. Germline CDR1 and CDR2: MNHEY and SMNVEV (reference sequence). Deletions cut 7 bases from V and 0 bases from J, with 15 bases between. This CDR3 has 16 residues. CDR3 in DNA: TGTGCCAGCACCCCCCTCCCAACTACAACTAATGAAAAACTGTTTTTT. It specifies CASTPLPTTTNEKLFF.

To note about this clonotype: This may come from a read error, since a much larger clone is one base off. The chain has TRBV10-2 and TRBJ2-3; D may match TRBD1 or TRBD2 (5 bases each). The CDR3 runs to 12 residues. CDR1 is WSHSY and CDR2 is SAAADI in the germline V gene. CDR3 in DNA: TGCGCCAGCGGGGACGGATCAGATACGCAGTGTTTT. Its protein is CASGDGSDTQCF.

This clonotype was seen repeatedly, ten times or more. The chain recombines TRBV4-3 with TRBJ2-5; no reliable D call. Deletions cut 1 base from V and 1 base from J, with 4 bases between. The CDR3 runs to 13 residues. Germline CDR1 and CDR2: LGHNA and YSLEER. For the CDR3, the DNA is TGCGCCAGCAGCCAAGTGCCCCAAGAGACCCAGTACTTC. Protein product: CASSQVPQETQYF.

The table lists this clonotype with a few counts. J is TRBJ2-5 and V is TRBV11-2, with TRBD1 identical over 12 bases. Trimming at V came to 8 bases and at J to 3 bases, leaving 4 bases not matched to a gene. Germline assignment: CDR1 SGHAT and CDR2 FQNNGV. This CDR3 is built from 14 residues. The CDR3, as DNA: TGTGCCAGCGGGGACAGGGGGCCGGAAGAGACCCAGTACTTC. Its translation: CASGDRGPEETQYF.

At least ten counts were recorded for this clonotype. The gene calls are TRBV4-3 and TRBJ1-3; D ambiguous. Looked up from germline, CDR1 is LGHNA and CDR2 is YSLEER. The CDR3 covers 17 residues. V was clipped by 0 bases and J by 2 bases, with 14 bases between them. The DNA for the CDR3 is TGCGCCAGCAGCCAAGATCCTGACGGAATAACTGGAAACACCATATATTTT. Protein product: CASSQDPDGITGNTIYF.

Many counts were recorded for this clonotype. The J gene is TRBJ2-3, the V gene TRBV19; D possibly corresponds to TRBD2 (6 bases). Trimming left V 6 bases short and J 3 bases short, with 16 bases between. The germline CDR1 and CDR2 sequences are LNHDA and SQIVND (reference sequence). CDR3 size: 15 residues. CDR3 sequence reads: CASSTVGGSTDTQYF. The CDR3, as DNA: TGTGCCAGTAGCACCGTGGGGGGAAGTACAGATACGCAGTATTTT.

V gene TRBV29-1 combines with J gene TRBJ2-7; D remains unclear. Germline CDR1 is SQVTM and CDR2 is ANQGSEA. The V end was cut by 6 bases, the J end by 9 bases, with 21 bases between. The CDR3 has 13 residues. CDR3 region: CSVACGFAGGQYF. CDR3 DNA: TGCAGCGTCGCGTGTGGTTTCGCAGGCGGGCAGTACTTC.

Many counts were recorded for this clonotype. As DNA, the CDR3 is TGTGCCAGCAGCCGACAGGGGCCCGTTGAGCAGTTCTTC. Encoded protein: CASSRQGPVEQFF. This chain links TRBV6-5 with TRBJ2-1; 8 bases map to TRBD1. The J segment lost 9 bases and the V segment lost 6 bases, leaving 7 bases of the junction unmatched. Germline lookup yields CDR1 MNHEY and CDR2 SVGAGI. The CDR3 contains 13 residues.

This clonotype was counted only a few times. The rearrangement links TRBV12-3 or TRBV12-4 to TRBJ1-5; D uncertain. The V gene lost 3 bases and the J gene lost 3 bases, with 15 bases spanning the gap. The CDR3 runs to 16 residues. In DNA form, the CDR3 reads TGTGCCAGCAGTTTGTACGGGGAGGATGTCAATCAGCCCCAGCATTTT. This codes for CASSLYGEDVNQPQHF.

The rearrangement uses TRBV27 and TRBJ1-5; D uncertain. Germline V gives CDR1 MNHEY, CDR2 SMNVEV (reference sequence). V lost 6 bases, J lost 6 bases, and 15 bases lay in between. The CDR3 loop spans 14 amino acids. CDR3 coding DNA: TGTGCCAGCAGCCGATTCGACAACAGTCAGCCCCAGCATTTT. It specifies CASSRFDNSQPQHF.

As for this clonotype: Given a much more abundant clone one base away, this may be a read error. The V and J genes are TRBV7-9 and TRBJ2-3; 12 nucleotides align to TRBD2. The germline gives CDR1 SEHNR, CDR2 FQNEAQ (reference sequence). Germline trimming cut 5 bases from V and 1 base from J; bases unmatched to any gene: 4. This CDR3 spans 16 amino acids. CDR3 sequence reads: CASSARTSGGTDTQYF. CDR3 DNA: TGTGCCAGCAGCGCTAGGACTAGCGGGGGCACAGATACGCAGTATTTT.

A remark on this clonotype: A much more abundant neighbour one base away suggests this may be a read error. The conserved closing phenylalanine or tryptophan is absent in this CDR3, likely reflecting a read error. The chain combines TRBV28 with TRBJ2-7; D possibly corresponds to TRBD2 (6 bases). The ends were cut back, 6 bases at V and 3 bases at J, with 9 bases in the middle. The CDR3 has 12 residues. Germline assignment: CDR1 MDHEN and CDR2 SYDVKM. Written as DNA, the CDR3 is TGTGCCAGCAGCCCCGGGGGCTACGAGCAGTACTCC. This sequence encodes CASSPGGYEQYS.

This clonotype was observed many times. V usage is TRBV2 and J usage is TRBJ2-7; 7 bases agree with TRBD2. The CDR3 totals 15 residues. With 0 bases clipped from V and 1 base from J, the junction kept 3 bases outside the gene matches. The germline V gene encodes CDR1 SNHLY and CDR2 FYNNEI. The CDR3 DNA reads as TGTGCCAGCAGTGAAGCGCGGGGGATTTCCTACGAGCAGTACTTC. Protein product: CASSEARGISYEQYF.

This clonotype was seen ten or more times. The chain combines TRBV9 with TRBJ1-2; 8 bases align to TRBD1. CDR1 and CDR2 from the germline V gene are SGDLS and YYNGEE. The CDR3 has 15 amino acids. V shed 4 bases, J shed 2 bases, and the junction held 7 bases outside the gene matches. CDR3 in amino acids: CASSSQQGGNYGYTF. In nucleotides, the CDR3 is TGTGCCAGCAGCTCCCAACAGGGGGGAAACTATGGCTACACCTTC.

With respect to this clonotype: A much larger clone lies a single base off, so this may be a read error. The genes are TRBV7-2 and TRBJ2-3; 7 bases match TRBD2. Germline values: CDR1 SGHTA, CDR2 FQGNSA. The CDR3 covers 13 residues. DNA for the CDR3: TGTGCCGGCAGTTCTAGCGGCGGGGGTACGCAGTATTTT. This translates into CAGSSSGGGTQYF.

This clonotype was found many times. The CDR3 sequence is CSVGELTGELFF. The CDR3 bases are TGCAGCGTTGGGGAACTCACCGGGGAGCTGTTTTTT. The chain uses TRBV29-1 and TRBJ2-2; D gene uncertain. The CDR3 is made up of 12 amino acids. CDR1 is SQVTM and CDR2 is ANQGSEA in the germline V gene. Deletions cut 4 bases from V and 4 bases from J, with 7 bases between.

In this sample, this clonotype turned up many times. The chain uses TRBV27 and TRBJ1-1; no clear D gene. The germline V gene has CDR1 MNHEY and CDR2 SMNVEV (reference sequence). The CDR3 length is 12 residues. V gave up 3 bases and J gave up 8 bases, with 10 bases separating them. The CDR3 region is CASSFGPGEAFF. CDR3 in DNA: TGTGCCAGCAGTTTTGGACCGGGGGAAGCTTTCTTT.

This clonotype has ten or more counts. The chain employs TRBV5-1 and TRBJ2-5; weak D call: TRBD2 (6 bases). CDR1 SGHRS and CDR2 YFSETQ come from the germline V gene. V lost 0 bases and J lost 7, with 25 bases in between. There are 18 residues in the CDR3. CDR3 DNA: TGCGCCAGCAGCTTGGCCCGAAACCGGGACTCCGAGCGTGGGACCCAGTACTTC. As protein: CASSLARNRDSERGTQYF.

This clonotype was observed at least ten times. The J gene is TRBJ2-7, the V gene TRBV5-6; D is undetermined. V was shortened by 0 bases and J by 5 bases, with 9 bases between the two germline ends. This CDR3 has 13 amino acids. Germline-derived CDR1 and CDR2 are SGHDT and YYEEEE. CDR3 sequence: CASSLGAGNEQYF. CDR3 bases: TGTGCCAGCAGCTTGGGGGCAGGCAACGAGCAGTACTTC.